A single sample gave rise to the 13 T cell receptor beta chains below, sequenced in a study of shared clonotypes between healthy human individuals. TCRdb keeps only in-frame clones here, not all; method: immunoSEQ multiplex PCR. Here the sample spans millions of clones, about 95% being singletons. Sequencing input: naive CD4+ T cells sorted from blood. Noted subset: CD45RA+ positively selected. The receptor set was obtained from a man between 18 and 35 years old in good health.

The chain joins TRBV5-4 to TRBJ1-2; possibly TRBD1 for D (6 bases). Germline V gene sequence: CDR1 SGHNT, CDR2 YYREEE (reference sequence). The germline V and J ends were trimmed by 4 bases and 4 bases, with 11 bases remaining between them. The CDR3 has 13 amino acids. This CDR3 is CASSIQGSYGYTF. The DNA of the CDR3 is TGTGCCAGCAGCATACAGGGTAGCTATGGCTACACCTTC. The full variable domain, in which reference TRBV5-4 and TRBJ1-2 provide the parts outside the CDR3, is ETGVTQSPTHLIKTRGQQVTLRCSSQSGHNTVSWYQQALGQGPQFIFQYYREEENGRGNFPPRFSGLQFPNYSSELNVNALELDDSALYLCASSIQGSYGYTFGSGTRLTVV.

This chain joins TRBV11-3 and TRBJ2-7, with D perhaps TRBD2 (5 bases). The CDR3 is 13 residues long. The germline V gene has CDR1 SGHNT and CDR2 YENEEA. V lost 2 bases and J 3 bases, leaving 8 bases between the germline ends. In DNA form, the CDR3 reads TGTGCCAGCAGCTTATTTCGGGACTACGAGCAGTACTTC. Its translation is CASSLFRDYEQYF.

With respect to this clone: In the same sample, other DNA sequences code for this CDR3. The rearrangement links TRBV30 to TRBJ1-3; maybe TRBD1 (5 bases). The CDR3 spans 14 residues. CDR1 is GTSNPN, CDR2 SVGIG, per germline (reference sequence). V lost 2 bases to trimming and J lost 0 bases, with 8 bases between them. CDR3 sequence: CAWSPGGSGNTIYF. CDR3 sequence (DNA): TGTGCCTGGAGTCCCGGGGGCTCTGGAAACACCATATATTTT.

Worth noting for this clone: At the DNA level, this CDR3 is encoded by other sequences in the same sample as well. The chain is built from TRBV10-3 and TRBJ2-7; D is ambiguous. This CDR3 has 13 residues. Germline CDR1 and CDR2: ENHRY and SYGVKD. Trimming took 3 bases from V and 2 from J, leaving 8 bases between them. CDR3 coding DNA: TGTGCCATCAGTGAAAGCGTTGCCTACGAGCAGTACTTC. This translates into CAISESVAYEQYF.

The chain recombines TRBV7-2 with TRBJ2-7; no firm D call. V was shortened by 3 bases and J by 12 bases, with 15 bases between the two germline ends. Germline loops: CDR1 SGHTA, CDR2 FQGNSA. This CDR3 comprises 12 residues. CDR3: CASSFDSWIRYF. The CDR3 bases are TGTGCCAGCAGCTTTGACTCGTGGATTAGGTACTTC. The full variable domain, rest sourced from reference TRBV7-2 and TRBJ2-7, is GAGVSQSPSNKVTEKGKDVELRCDPISGHTALYWYRQSLGQGLEFLIYFQGNSAPDKSGLPSDRFSAERTGGSVSTLTIQRTQQEDSAVYLCASSFDSWIRYFGPGTRLTVT.

J is TRBJ2-3 and V is TRBV5-6, with 8 bases lining up with TRBD2. J was trimmed by 2 bases and V by 0 bases; bases with no gene match: 11. The CDR3 loop spans 18 amino acids. The germline gives CDR1 SGHDT, CDR2 YYEEEE. CDR3 loop: CASSLGQGLDEITDTQYF. CDR3 DNA sequence: TGTGCCAGCAGCTTGGGCCAGGGACTAGATGAGATCACAGATACGCAGTATTTT. Full variable domain (missing parts from reference TRBV5-6 and TRBJ2-3): DAGVTQSPTHLIKTRGQQVTLRCSPKSGHDTVSWYQQALGQGPQFIFQYYEEEERQRGNFPDRFSGHQFPNYSSELNVNALLLGDSALYLCASSLGQGLDEITDTQYFGPGTRLTVL.

The rearrangement uses TRBV7-2 and TRBJ1-5; TRBD1 matches at 8 bases. The germline V gene has CDR1 SGHTA and CDR2 FQGNSA. The CDR3 is 15 residues long. J lost 9 bases, V lost 1 base, and 8 bases had no gene match. CDR3 bases: TGTGCCAGCAGCTTAGACGGACAGGGATACTCGCCCCAGCATTTT. This codes for CASSLDGQGYSPQHF. Supplemented by reference TRBV7-2 and TRBJ1-5, the full variable domain reads GAGVSQSPSNKVTEKGKDVELRCDPISGHTALYWYRQSLGQGLEFLIYFQGNSAPDKSGLPSDRFSAERTGGSVSTLTIQRTQQEDSAVYLCASSLDGQGYSPQHFGDGTRLSIL.

This clone showed up just once. The chain carries TRBV11-2 and TRBJ2-7; D unclear. CDR1 is SGHAT and CDR2 is FQNNGV in the germline V gene. The CDR3 extends over 13 amino acids. The ends were cut back, 6 bases at V and 5 bases at J, with 14 bases in the middle. CDR3 region: CASRDPGIHEQYF. The CDR3 bases are TGTGCCAGCAGAGACCCGGGCATCCACGAGCAGTACTTC.

The rearrangement uses TRBV10-3 and TRBJ2-7; TRBD1 or TRBD2 may be the D gene (5 bases each). V was shortened by 0 bases and J by 7 bases, with 19 bases between the two germline ends. The CDR3 runs 16 residues. CDR1 ENHRY and CDR2 SYGVKD come from the germline V gene. The CDR3 nucleotides read TGTGCCATCAGTGAGTCCCCCGGGACCTCCCTTGGAGAGCAGTACTTC. This translates into CAISESPGTSLGEQYF.

V is TRBV2 and J is TRBJ2-3; 7 nucleotides agree with TRBD1. This CDR3 region has 13 residues. Germline CDR1 and CDR2: SNHLY and FYNNEI. V lost 9 bases, J lost 1 base, and 4 bases stayed unmatched. CDR3 in DNA: TGTGCCAGTACCGGACAGGGCACAGATACGCAGTATTTT. It codes for CASTGQGTDTQYF.

V usage is TRBV6-6 and J usage is TRBJ1-4; D unresolved. The germline CDR1 and CDR2 sequences are MNHNY and SVGAGI (reference sequence). The CDR3 is made up of 11 amino acids. V was trimmed by 6 bases and J by 8 bases, leaving 7 bases between them. CDR3 protein: CASRDAEKLFF. The CDR3 coding sequence is TGTGCCAGCAGAGATGCGGAAAAACTGTTTTTT.

The chain is built from TRBV5-1 and TRBJ2-5; 9 nucleotides match TRBD1. The V and J ends lost 2 bases and 4 bases, in that order; junction bases with no gene match: 9. Germline V lookup: CDR1 SGHRS, CDR2 YFSETQ. The CDR3 is 16 amino acids. The CDR3 region is CASSLGGQGRLETQYF. The CDR3 DNA reads as TGCGCCAGCAGCTTAGGGGGACAGGGAAGGTTAGAGACCCAGTACTTC.

The genes are TRBV6-1 and TRBJ1-4; TRBD1 matches at 7 bases. Germline values: CDR1 MNHNS, CDR2 SASEGT. The ends lost 8 bases at V and 6 bases at J; junction bases unmatched: 6. CDR3 length equals 13 residues. Written as DNA, the CDR3 is TGTGCCAGCCACAGGGGTAAGGATGAAAAACTGTTTTTT. Translated: CASHRGKDEKLFF.